This is a list of T cell receptor beta chains from one sample in a study of blood T cell repertoires in COVID-19. Using immunoSEQ multiplex PCR, the repertoire was profiled, and TCRdb retains in-frame clones only, with some absent. Of approximately 200,000 clones listed, roughly 80% are singletons. The sample was peripheral blood. These receptor sequences come from an elderly woman with COVID-19, enrolled during active disease. CDR3s include the opening cysteine and the closing phenylalanine or tryptophan. A D gene is named only where the DNA matches it firmly. The size entry is marked missing in some rows and otherwise reads once, few, many or a size class.

j_call	clone_size	v_call	d_call	cdr3_aa	cdr3_nt
TRBJ1-4	-	TRBV25-1	-	CASSDSPREKLFF	TGTGCCAGCAGTGACAGCCCCAGGGAAAAACTGTTTTTT
TRBJ2-7	-	TRBV4-2	TRBD2	CASSQGVKAGLNYEQYF	TGTGCCAGCAGCCAGGGGGTTAAAGCGGGACTTAACTACGAGCAGTACTTC
TRBJ2-3	-	TRBV9	TRBD2	CASSVGLIRAGGPGDTQYF	TGTGCCAGCAGCGTAGGATTAATAAGAGCGGGAGGGCCGGGAGATACGCAGTATTTT
TRBJ1-2	once	TRBV7-3	TRBD1	CASSLDRGRGYTF	TGTGCCAGCAGCTTAGACAGGGGGCGAGGCTACACCTTC
TRBJ2-1	-	TRBV7-3	TRBD2	CASSLGLAVYNEQFF	TGTGCCAGCAGCCTGGGACTAGCGGTGTACAATGAGCAGTTCTTC
TRBJ2-7	-	TRBV11-2	TRBD1	CASSPRTGLNEQYF	TGTGCCAGCAGCCCGAGGACAGGGCTCAACGAGCAGTACTTC
TRBJ1-2	-	TRBV10-3	-	CAIKGDSFYGYTF	TGTGCCATCAAGGGGGATTCCTTCTATGGCTACACCTTC
TRBJ1-1	once	TRBV7-5	-	CVRSLSFRVLTEAFF	TGTGTCAGAAGCTTATCGTTCAGGGTGTTGACTGAAGCTTTCTTT
TRBJ2-3	-	TRBV28	-	CASSSYPTPSTGSTDTQYF	TGTGCCAGCAGTTCTTACCCGACCCCCTCGACAGGTAGCACAGATACGCAGTATTTT
TRBJ1-2	-	TRBV10-2	TRBD1	CASSSLFLQGDGYTF	TGCGCCAGCAGTTCACTCTTCTTACAGGGGGACGGCTACACCTTC
TRBJ1-4	-	TRBV11-2	TRBD1	CASRVGTVNEKLFF	TGTGCCAGCAGGGTCGGGACAGTAAATGAAAAACTGTTTTTT
TRBJ2-2	-	TRBV6-6	-	CASTARVVVTGELFF	TGTGCCAGCACCGCGAGGGTTGTTGTAACCGGGGAGCTGTTTTTT
TRBJ1-6	-	TRBV12-5	TRBD1	CASGRTGGYNSPLHF	TGTGCTAGTGGGAGGACAGGCGGGTATAATTCACCCCTCCACTTT
TRBJ2-2	-	TRBV6-5	-	CASSRTRGLGGELFF	TGTGCCAGCAGTCGGACCCGGGGGTTAGGCGGGGAGCTGTTTTTT
TRBJ2-1	-	TRBV6-2/TRBV6-3	-	CASSHLRVNEQFF	TGTGCCAGCAGTCACCTCCGGGTCAATGAGCAGTTCTTC
TRBJ1-6	-	TRBV19	TRBD1	CASSFTTGVNSPLHF	TGTGCCAGTAGTTTCACAACAGGGGTGAACTCACCCCTCCACTTT
TRBJ1-6	-	TRBV3-1/TRBV3-2	-	CASRGVGDSPLHF	TGTGCCAGCAGAGGTGTAGGGGATTCACCCCTCCACTTT
TRBJ2-7	-	TRBV11-2	-	CASSLAAGSYEQYF	TGTGCCAGCAGCTTAGCAGCCGGGAGCTACGAGCAGTACTTC
TRBJ1-2	-	TRBV5-1	-	CASSTPQGSYGYTF	TGCGCCAGCAGCACCCCCCAGGGGAGCTATGGCTACACCTTC
TRBJ2-3	-	TRBV7-3	-	CASSLKVLESTDTQYF	TGTGCCAGCAGCTTAAAGGTTCTGGAGAGCACAGATACGCAGTATTTT
TRBJ2-7	-	TRBV7-9	-	CASSNTGGRYEQYF	TGTGCCAGCAGCAATACAGGAGGGCGTTACGAGCAGTACTTC
TRBJ1-1	-	TRBV20-1	-	CSAHNNYEAFF	TGCAGTGCTCACAACAATTATGAAGCTTTCTTT
TRBJ2-5	few	TRBV5-1	-	CASSEAGGRETQYF	TGCGCCAGCAGCGAAGCAGGTGGTAGGGAGACCCAGTACTTC
TRBJ1-1	-	TRBV6-6	-	CASSLTGVHTEAFF	TGTGCCAGCAGTCTTACAGGAGTGCACACTGAAGCTTTCTTT
TRBJ2-7	-	TRBV6-5	-	CASRSVVGSAYEQYF	TGTGCCAGCAGGTCGGTGGTTGGTTCCGCTTACGAGCAGTACTTC
TRBJ2-7	few	TRBV29-1	-	CSVERTTGLEQYF	TGCAGCGTTGAAAGGACCACAGGGCTCGAGCAGTACTTC
TRBJ1-1	-	TRBV12-3/TRBV12-4	-	CASTGTYGTEAFF	TGTGCCAGCACGGGGACTTATGGGACTGAAGCTTTCTTT
TRBJ2-1	-	TRBV19	TRBD1	CASSIGDRGTYNEQFF	TGTGCCAGTAGTATAGGGGACAGGGGTACCTACAATGAGCAGTTCTTC
TRBJ2-7	-	TRBV4-1	TRBD2	CASSQPRGVGTPYEQYF	TGCGCCAGCAGCCAACCCCGGGGGGTCGGGACTCCCTACGAGCAGTACTTC
TRBJ1-2	-	TRBV3-1/TRBV3-2	-	CASSQVQGQGYTF	TGTGCCAGCAGCCAAGTTCAGGGCCAGGGCTACACCTTC
TRBJ1-2	once	TRBV7-8	TRBD1	CASSRQGLVYGYTF	TGTGCCAGCAGCAGACAGGGGTTGGTCTATGGCTACACCTTC
TRBJ1-1	-	TRBV14	-	CASSQEGLGSTEAFF	TGTGCCAGCAGCCAAGAGGGGCTGGGCTCCACTGAAGCTTTCTTT
TRBJ2-7	-	TRBV3-1/TRBV3-2	-	CASSQVGGGSGEQYF	TGTGCCAGCAGCCAAGTCGGTGGCGGGTCAGGAGAGCAGTACTTC
TRBJ1-3	-	TRBV7-2	TRBD1	CASSHDRVISGNTIYF	TGTGCCAGCAGCCACGACAGGGTAATCTCTGGAAACACCATATATTTT
TRBJ2-1	-	TRBV5-4	TRBD2	CASSTTSGGRNEQFF	TGTGCCAGCAGCACAACTAGCGGGGGTAGGAATGAGCAGTTCTTC
TRBJ2-1	-	TRBV27	TRBD2	CASRPWTSGGYNEQFF	TGTGCCAGCAGACCCTGGACTAGCGGGGGCTACAATGAGCAGTTCTTC
TRBJ2-3	few	TRBV5-1	-	CASSSGTDTQYF	TGCGCCAGCAGCTCGGGGACAGATACGCAGTATTTT
TRBJ1-1	-	TRBV7-9	TRBD1	CASSPGQGNTEAFF	TGTGCCAGCAGCCCCGGACAGGGGAACACTGAAGCTTTCTTT
TRBJ2-1	-	TRBV6-5	-	CASKQGLGPYNEQFF	TGTGCCAGTAAACAGGGTCTGGGACCCTACAATGAGCAGTTCTTC
TRBJ2-1	-	TRBV14	-	CASSQKPATGTDEQFF	TGTGCCAGCAGCCAAAAACCTGCTACAGGGACGGATGAGCAGTTCTTC
TRBJ2-3	once	TRBV10-3	TRBD2	CATSGLAGGTTFGDTQYF	TGTGCCACCTCGGGACTAGCGGGAGGGACTACGTTTGGAGATACGCAGTATTTT
TRBJ1-6	-	TRBV5-1	TRBD1	CASSLSPDRVSSPLHF	TGCGCCAGCAGCTTGTCGCCAGACAGGGTTTCTTCACCCCTCCACTTT